This T cell receptor (beta chain) was identified during a study of blood T cell repertoires in COVID-19 (dated by TCRdb to 2019 to 2021). About the investigation overall: The collaborator samples originated in the United States, Italy and Spain and spanned the acute and convalescent phases of COVID-19. HLA class I and class II types, where available, came from metadata supplied by the sample provider rather than from assay-based typing. The prospective study material was composed of cDNA or gDNA derived from T cells, B-cell-depleted T cells, or PBMCs. The repertoires were released in a freely available public database intended as a resource for research on the immune response to SARS-CoV-2. Samples were obtained from the ongoing ImmuneRACE study (first 160 participants) and from approximately 1,200 subjects provided by 6 global collaborators. Deeply sampled blood TCRbeta repertoires from subjects exposed to, actively infected with, or recovered from COVID-19 were included in the dataset. The sample metadata nearly always contained a de-identified subject ID, COVID-19 status, age in years and sex. Overall results and qualifications from the work: The amount of clinical and demographic metadata varied by source and participant and was provided uncurated.

Collaborating institutions collected whole blood in K2EDTA tubes following their own protocols. For TCRbeta analysis, collaborators shipped samples in one of three forms: frozen whole blood, isolated PBMCs, or DNA extracted from either of those sample types. TCRbeta CDR3 regions were amplified from genomic DNA by means of the immunoSEQ Assay, a bias-controlled multiplex PCR. Per the source publication's procedure: The number of nucleated cells in each sample was estimated from the amplification of reference gene primers within the assay. To quantify the absolute abundance of each unique TCRbeta CDR3 rearrangement, sequence reads were collapsed and filtered. For each sample, productive Simpson clonality was calculated as the square root of Simpson's diversity index across productive rearrangements. TCRdb stores this immuneACCESS table with in-frame sequences only. Part of the clones is absent; in the studies checked, under half of the shortfall reflects unresolved V genes, and no reason is known for the rest. The DNA gave D and trimming, while V, J and clone size come from that table. This sample holds a few hundred thousand clones; around 80% were observed only once. About 10% of the sample is taken by the ten largest.

In the case of this clone: Its binding antigen is unknown. One base away there is no much larger clone; base qualities are not given.

The clonotype was recovered from a woman over 75 with acute or convalescent COVID-19. Sequenced material: peripheral blood.

The base sequence is TGTGCCAGCACCCCTGGACTAGCGGGAGTGGGAGAGACCCAGTACTTC. Its protein reads: CASTPGLAGVGETQYF. Recombination linked TRBV28 to TRBJ2-5; 13 middle bases align to TRBD2. The germline V and J ends show losses of 7 bases and 4 bases respectively, and no gene match explains 9 bases of the junction. The CDR3, cysteine through phenylalanine, is 16 amino acids long. Here the CDR3 DNA is all that survives: 48 bases in frame from base 1. The germline V gene yields MDHEN for CDR1 and SYDVKM for CDR2.